This TCR beta chain was identified in a study of T and B cells in COVID-19 patients. Blood genomic DNA input for TRB amplification was 250-500 ng. This CDR3 is built from 12 residues. The V gene end was trimmed by 6 bases and the J gene end by 6 bases; junction bases not matched to a gene: 4. CDR1 WNHNN and CDR2 SYGVQD come from the germline V gene (reference sequence). This clonotype was detected only a few times. Multiplex PCR with BIOMED2 TRB-A/B primer pools amplified TRB rearrangements. MiXCR, applied by TCRdb to the multiplex PCR reads, yields one record per CDR3 protein. The sample shows 20,000 or so distinct CDR3 sequences, around 30% of them seen only once.

This TCR was sampled from a human donor who had recovered from COVID-19. Sequenced material: blood. This chain uses TRBV10-1 with TRBJ2-7, with 8 nucleotides matching TRBD1. The CDR3 DNA reads TGCGCCAGCAGCCGGACAGGGTCCGAGCAGTACTTC. Translating gives CASSRTGSEQYF.